One and the same sample provided the 25 T cell receptor beta chains below, sequenced in a study of blood T cell repertoires in COVID-19. Profiling relied on immunoSEQ multiplex PCR, and the TCRdb table lists in-frame clones only, not all of them. The sample has tens of thousands of clones, about nine tenths seen once; the top ten hold about 3.3%. Input material: peripheral blood. The receptors were gathered from a woman in her sixties or seventies with acute or convalescent COVID-19.

The CDR3 nucleotides read TGTGCCAGCTCAGGACAGGGGGCTTACGAGCAGTACGTC. This sequence encodes CASSGQGAYEQYV. V is TRBV18 and J is TRBJ2-7; 11 bases are shared with TRBD1. CDR1 and CDR2 (germline): KGHSH, LQKENI. The V segment lost 5 bases and the J segment 4 bases; nucleotides outside the gene matches: 1. The CDR3 consists of 13 residues.

The rearrangement joins TRBV5-1 to TRBJ2-1, with 10 bases that match TRBD2. CDR3 length: 14 amino acids. V was pared by 5 bases and J by 7 bases, with 6 bases of the junction left unmatched. Germline V gene lookup returns CDR1 SGHRS and CDR2 YFSETQ. CDR3 coding DNA: TGCGCCAGCAGACCCGGACTAGCGGCTAATGAGCAGTTCTTC. As protein: CASRPGLAANEQFF.

This sequence joins TRBV4-2 and TRBJ1-4; no clear D. The CDR3 extends over 16 amino acids. Trimming removed 1 base from V and 0 bases from J, with 9 bases in between. The germline V gene encodes CDR1 LGHNA and CDR2 YNFKEQ. CDR3 coding DNA: TGTGCCAGCAGCCAAGCCACAGAAACAACTAATGAAAAACTGTTTTTT. Translation gives CASSQATETTNEKLFF.

The rearrangement uses TRBV27 and TRBJ2-3; 8 bases are a match to TRBD2. Per germline, CDR1 MNHEY and CDR2 SMNVEV (reference sequence). The ends lost 1 base at V and 4 bases at J; junction bases unmatched: 13. The CDR3 contains 18 residues. The CDR3 nucleotides read TGTGCCAGCAGTTTATACCCCAGGGTTTCGCGGGGGGCAGATACGCAGTATTTT. It yields the protein CASSLYPRVSRGADTQYF.

This rearrangement joins TRBV9 to TRBJ1-3, with D perhaps TRBD1 (5 bases). The CDR3 has 17 amino acids. The germline gives CDR1 SGDLS, CDR2 YYNGEE. Trimming stripped 0 bases from V and 0 bases from J, with 13 bases between. The DNA for the CDR3 is TGTGCCAGCAGCGTAGAATCAGGGCGCACCTCTGGAAACACCATATATTTT. Its protein is CASSVESGRTSGNTIYF.

This chain connects TRBV5-1 to TRBJ1-1; 10 bases agree with TRBD1. CDR3 length: 17 residues. The ends lost 0 bases at V and 6 bases at J; junction bases unmatched: 11. The germline V gene encodes CDR1 SGHRS and CDR2 YFSETQ. This CDR3 is CASSLGATGTGVAEAFF. Written as DNA, the CDR3 is TGCGCCAGCAGCTTGGGGGCCACCGGGACAGGGGTCGCTGAAGCTTTCTTT.

The rearrangement joins TRBV6-5 to TRBJ1-5; weak D call: TRBD1 (6 bases). CDR1 is MNHEY, CDR2 SVGAGI, per germline. This CDR3 spans 15 amino acids. V was clipped by 6 bases and J by 0 bases, with 12 bases between them. Here the CDR3 DNA reads TGTGCCAGCAGACCCGACAGGTTTAGCAATCAGCCCCAGCATTTT. Translation gives CASRPDRFSNQPQHF.

J is TRBJ1-1 and V is TRBV4-2; 7 bases agree with TRBD1. The CDR3 loop spans 17 amino acids. Losses at the gene ends were 4 bases for V and 1 base for J; bases not matched to a gene: 12. Germline-derived CDR1 and CDR2 are LGHNA and YNFKEQ. The CDR3 DNA follows: TGTGCCAGCAGCCCCCGCGGACCGGGACAGAAGAACACTGAAGCTTTCTTT. Its translation is CASSPRGPGQKNTEAFF.

CDR3 loop: CASSLALQKNTEAFF. In nucleotides, the CDR3 is TGCGCCAGCAGCTTGGCCTTACAGAAGAACACTGAAGCTTTCTTT. This chain links TRBV5-1 with TRBJ1-1, with unresolved D. The germline V gene encodes CDR1 SGHRS and CDR2 YFSETQ. V was pared by 0 bases and J by 1 base, with 10 bases between. The CDR3 loop spans 15 amino acids.

The chain links TRBV4-1 to TRBJ1-2; no definite D call. Germline V gene lookup returns CDR1 MGHRA and CDR2 YSYEKL. CDR3 length: 14 residues. The V end was cut by 1 base, the J end by 4 bases, with 10 bases between. The DNA for the CDR3 is TGCGCCAGCAGCCAAGTCGTAACAGCCTATGGCTACACCTTC. This encodes CASSQVVTAYGYTF.

The chain has TRBV7-9 and TRBJ1-5; 8 bases are shared with TRBD1. Germline V gives CDR1 SEHNR, CDR2 FQNEAQ (reference sequence). The CDR3 consists of 15 residues. V lost 1 base to trimming and J lost 3 bases; unmatched junction nucleotides: 2. CDR3 nucleotide sequence: TGTGCCAGCAGCTTAGAGACAGGGGCCAATCAGCCCCAGCATTTT. Translation gives CASSLETGANQPQHF.

In nucleotides, the CDR3 is TGTGCCAGTAGTGACTACTTCGAGGGGAGGGAAAAACTGTTTTTT. It codes for CASSDYFEGREKLFF. The rearrangement links TRBV19 to TRBJ1-4; TRBD1 is a possible D gene (5 bases). There are 15 residues in the CDR3. In germline, CDR1 is LNHDA, CDR2 SQIVND (reference sequence). V lost 5 bases, J lost 8 bases, and 18 bases lay in between.

This clone has just one count. The chain couples TRBV5-1 to TRBJ2-1; 9 bases are a match to TRBD1. CDR1 is SGHRS and CDR2 is YFSETQ in the germline V gene. This CDR3 spans 15 amino acids. The V segment lost 3 bases and the J segment 2 bases; nucleotides outside the gene matches: 3. CDR3 nucleotide sequence: TGCGCCAGCAGCTCCACAGGGGGCGCCTACAATGAGCAGTTCTTC. It is translated as CASSSTGGAYNEQFF. The complete variable domain, with remaining parts taken from reference TRBV5-1 and TRBJ2-1, reads KAGVTQTPRYLIKTRGQQVTLSCSPISGHRSVSWYQQTPGQGLQFLFEYFSETQRNKGNFPGRFSGRQFSNSRSEMNVSTLELGDSALYLCASSSTGGAYNEQFFGPGTRLTVL.

As for this clone: An end of the junction does not agree with germline; a read error may underlie this. This chain's CDR3 is CASSQTYGTGDLIMKKLFF. The CDR3 DNA is TGTGCCAGCAGCCAAACCTACGGGACGGGGGATCTTATAATGAAAAAGCTGTTTTTT. The rearrangement uses TRBV3-1 (or the pseudogene TRBV3-2) and TRBJ1-4, with D possibly being TRBD1 (5 bases). Germline-derived CDR1 and CDR2 are LGHDT and YNNKEL (reference sequence). The CDR3 covers 19 residues.

The V call is TRBV6-2 or TRBV6-3, the J call TRBJ2-2, with 9 bases identical to TRBD1. The CDR3 consists of 15 residues. Losses at the gene ends were 5 bases for V and 7 bases for J; bases not matched to a gene: 8. Germline CDR1 MNHEY, CDR2 SVGEGT. The CDR3 region is CASSPRDRAHGELFF. CDR3 coding DNA: TGTGCCAGCAGTCCCCGGGACAGGGCACACGGGGAGCTGTTTTTT.

This chain connects TRBV11-2 to TRBJ2-1, with TRBD2 matching over 9 bases. This CDR3 has 14 residues. Germline assignment: CDR1 SGHAT and CDR2 FQNNGV. Trimming removed 3 bases from V and 7 bases from J; junction bases left unmatched: 4. The CDR3 loop is CASSLGTSRNEQFF. The CDR3, as DNA: TGTGCCAGCAGCTTGGGGACTAGCCGTAATGAGCAGTTCTTC.

The V and J genes are TRBV4-2 and TRBJ1-5, with a weak D call TRBD1 (5 bases). V was clipped by 1 base and J by 5 bases, with 15 bases between them. CDR1 and CDR2 (germline): LGHNA, YNFKEQ. This CDR3 has 16 residues. The CDR3 DNA reads TGTGCCAGCAGCCAAGTCGGGCAGGGCCCGCATCAGCCCCAGCATTTT. Its protein is CASSQVGQGPHQPQHF.

This sequence joins TRBV19 and TRBJ1-1, with 7 nucleotides matching TRBD1. This CDR3 has 14 amino acids. CDR1 is LNHDA and CDR2 is SQIVND in the germline V gene (reference sequence). The V gene end was trimmed by 7 bases and the J gene end by 0 bases; junction bases not matched to a gene: 5. The CDR3 protein is CASTLGQLNTEAFF. In nucleotides, the CDR3 is TGTGCCAGTACCCTGGGACAGCTGAACACTGAAGCTTTCTTT. Looking up the rest from reference TRBV19 and TRBJ1-1 gives the full variable domain: DGGITQSPKYLFRKEGQNVTLSCEQNLNHDAMYWYRQDPGQGLRLIYYSQIVNDFQKGDIAEGYSVSREKKESFPLTVTSAQKNPTAFYLCASTLGQLNTEAFFGQGTRLTVV.

V gene TRBV4-2 combines with J gene TRBJ2-7; TRBD2 matches 7 bases. The CDR3 runs to 16 residues. Trimming took 0 bases from V and 0 from J; bases not matched to a gene: 5. Germline V gives CDR1 LGHNA, CDR2 YNFKEQ. The CDR3 spells CASSQEPGGSSYEQYF. As DNA, the CDR3 is TGTGCCAGCAGCCAAGAGCCGGGCGGGAGCTCCTACGAGCAGTACTTC.

This chain connects TRBV3-1 (or the pseudogene TRBV3-2) to TRBJ1-5; D is unresolved. CDR3 length: 13 residues. Germline assignment: CDR1 LGHDT and CDR2 YNNKEL (reference sequence). V was pared by 1 base and J by 5 bases, with 6 bases between. The CDR3 DNA sequence: TGTGCCAGCAGCCAAGCGGGTCATCAGCCCCAGCATTTT. It specifies CASSQAGHQPQHF.

V is TRBV12-3 or TRBV12-4 and J is TRBJ2-7, with D possibly TRBD1 on 5 matching bases. The CDR3 has 13 residues. Trimming pared 6 bases from V and 1 base from J, leaving 10 bases between. In nucleotides, the CDR3 is TGTGCCAGCAGGATTGACAGTTCCTACGAGCAGTACTTC. Residues: CASRIDSSYEQYF.

This clone was found once. The CDR3 DNA reads as TGCGCCAGCAGCTTGGCTAGTATCACAGATACGCAGTATTTT. It translates to CASSLASITDTQYF. J is TRBJ2-3 and V is TRBV5-1, with no clear D. The CDR3 runs to 14 residues. Per germline, CDR1 SGHRS and CDR2 YFSETQ. The V and J ends lost 0 bases and 2 bases respectively, with 7 bases between them.

V usage is TRBV7-8 and J usage is TRBJ2-1, with 14 positions matching TRBD2. The ends lost 7 bases at V and 8 bases at J; junction bases unmatched: 7. Germline values: CDR1 SGHVS, CDR2 FQNEAQ. This CDR3 spans 15 amino acids. DNA for the CDR3: TGTGCCAGCACACCCGGGACTAGCGGGAGTGATGAGCAGTTCTTC. It is translated as CASTPGTSGSDEQFF. Complete variable domain (other parts from reference TRBV7-8 and TRBJ2-1): GAGVSQSPRYKVAKRGQDVALRCDPISGHVSLFWYQQALGQGPEFLTYFQNEAQLDKSGLPSDRFFAERPEGSVSTLKIQRTQQEDSAVYLCASTPGTSGSDEQFFGPGTRLTVL.

The rearrangement joins TRBV28 to TRBJ1-4, with unresolved D. The CDR3 is made up of 11 amino acids. V was clipped by 6 bases and J by 6 bases, with 5 bases between them. Germline CDR1 is MDHEN and CDR2 is SYDVKM. The CDR3 protein is CASREDEKLFF. The CDR3 DNA reads TGTGCCAGCAGAGAGGATGAAAAACTGTTTTTT.

The gene calls are TRBV2 and TRBJ2-5; D might be TRBD2 (6 bases). The germline CDR1 and CDR2 sequences are SNHLY and FYNNEI. This CDR3 is built from 16 residues. V lost 0 bases, J lost 1 base, and 12 bases lay in between. CDR3 nucleotides: TGTGCCAGCAGTGAAGCGCTTCTGGGGGGCCAAGAGACCCAGTACTTC. This codes for CASSEALLGGQETQYF.